The 26 T cell receptor beta chains below come from one sample, sequenced in a study of lymphopenia after photon versus proton radiotherapy. TCRdb's copy holds only in-frame clones and misses some; the assay was immunoSEQ multiplex PCR. This table has under 75,000 clones, roughly 90% appearing once. Sequencing was performed on peripheral blood, taken from a patient treated with photon-based radiotherapy. These receptors were taken from a woman between 35 and 50 years old with cholangiocarcinoma.

The CDR3 sequence: CAWNRDLQGNSPLHF. The CDR3 DNA sequence: TGTGCCTGGAATCGAGACCTCCAAGGGAATTCACCCCTCCACTTT. This rearrangement joins TRBV30 to TRBJ1-6; D ambiguous. The V end was cut by 4 bases, the J end by 7 bases, with 17 bases between. CDR3 length: 15 residues. Germline CDR1 reads GTSNPN; CDR2 reads SVGIG (reference sequence).

The chain is built from TRBV7-9 and TRBJ1-3, with D perhaps TRBD1 (6 bases). This CDR3 contains 15 residues. Between the trimmed V and J ends, which lost 3 bases and 0 bases, there was a span of 9 bases. The germline V gene encodes CDR1 SEHNR and CDR2 FQNEAQ (reference sequence). Here the CDR3 reads CASSLGQGSGNTIYF. CDR3 sequence (DNA): TGTGCCAGCAGCTTGGGACAAGGCTCTGGAAACACCATATATTTT. The full variable domain, completed using reference TRBV7-9 and TRBJ1-3, is DTGVSQNPRHKITKRGQNVTFRCDPISEHNRLYWYRQTLGQGPEFLTYFQNEAQLEKSRLLSDRFSAERPKGSFSTLEIQRTEQGDSAMYLCASSLGQGSGNTIYFGEGSWLTVV.

The chain carries TRBV9 and TRBJ1-2, with D tentatively TRBD1 (5 bases). The V end was cut by 4 bases, the J end by 5 bases, with 18 bases between. CDR1 is SGDLS and CDR2 is YYNGEE in the germline V gene. The length of the CDR3 is 15 residues. The CDR3 DNA sequence: TGTGCCAGCAGCCCCGACCTTGACAGCGGGTATGGCTACACCTTC. Translating gives CASSPDLDSGYGYTF.

This sequence joins TRBV19 and TRBJ2-3; D is possibly TRBD1 (6 bases). The CDR3 consists of 14 residues. The germline V and J ends were trimmed by 8 bases and 2 bases, with 14 bases remaining between them. Per germline, CDR1 LNHDA and CDR2 SQIVND (reference sequence). The CDR3 here is CASREGHLTDTQYF. In nucleotides, the CDR3 is TGTGCCAGTCGAGAGGGACACCTCACAGATACGCAGTATTTT.

The chain combines TRBV11-2 with TRBJ1-5; D call uncertain. The CDR3 totals 13 residues. The V gene's germline CDR1 is SGHAT and CDR2 FQNNGV. V was clipped by 4 bases and J by 5 bases, with 9 bases between them. The CDR3 is CASSSAGHQPQHF. DNA of the CDR3: TGTGCCAGCAGCTCCGCGGGCCATCAGCCCCAGCATTTT.

This chain uses TRBV28 with TRBJ1-1, with D possibly TRBD1 on 5 matching bases. The V end lost 6 bases, the J end lost 0 bases, and 8 bases lay between the germline ends. Germline loops: CDR1 MDHEN, CDR2 SYDVKM. The CDR3 totals 13 residues. CDR3: CASSRTLNTEAFF. The CDR3 DNA is TGTGCCAGCAGCCGGACACTGAACACTGAAGCTTTCTTT.

This chain joins TRBV18 and TRBJ1-3; D unclear. CDR3 size: 14 residues. The V and J ends lost 4 bases and 0 bases respectively, with 7 bases between them. Germline CDR1 and CDR2: KGHSH and LQKENI. The CDR3 DNA is TGTGCCAGCTCACACGGGGACTCTGGAAACACCATATATTTT. Residues: CASSHGDSGNTIYF.

This rearrangement joins TRBV11-2 to TRBJ1-2; 9 nucleotides match TRBD1. The CDR3 sequence is 15 residues long. CDR1 is SGHAT, CDR2 FQNNGV, per germline. J lost 2 bases, V lost 5 bases, and 6 bases had no gene match. The CDR3 loop is CASSLDRGQNYGYTF. The CDR3 nucleotides read TGTGCCAGCAGCCTGGACAGGGGTCAAAACTATGGCTACACCTTC. The variable domain in full, completed from reference TRBV11-2 and TRBJ1-2, reads EAGVAQSPRYKIIEKRQSVAFWCNPISGHATLYWYQQILGQGPKLLIQFQNNGVVDDSQLPKDRFSAERLKGVDSTLKIQPAKLEDSAVYLCASSLDRGQNYGYTFGSGTRLTVV.

The rearrangement joins TRBV30 to TRBJ2-7, with 8 bases identical to TRBD2. The CDR3 extends over 13 amino acids. V lost 5 bases to trimming and J lost 2 bases; unmatched junction nucleotides: 5. Germline V gene lookup returns CDR1 GTSNPN and CDR2 SVGIG (reference sequence). CDR3 nucleotide sequence: TGTGCCTGGGGACTAGCTACTACCTACGAGCAGTACTTC. Translated: CAWGLATTYEQYF.

This clone was detected only once. The rearrangement links TRBV18 to TRBJ2-3, with D perhaps matching TRBD2 (6 bases). Per the germline V gene, CDR1 is KGHSH and CDR2 is LQKENI. The CDR3 is 15 residues long. V was pared by 1 base and J by 1 base, with 9 bases between. CDR3 DNA: TGTGCCAGCTCACCACTAGCGGCAGGCACAGATACGCAGTATTTT. Its translation is CASSPLAAGTDTQYF.

The rearrangement joins TRBV30 to TRBJ1-4; D perhaps matches TRBD1 (5 bases). CDR1 is GTSNPN, CDR2 SVGIG, per germline (reference sequence). This CDR3 spans 16 amino acids. V was cut by 3 bases and J by 0 bases, with 14 bases left in between. CDR3 in amino acids: CAWSLQGPATNEKLFF. CDR3 nucleotides: TGTGCCTGGAGCCTTCAGGGCCCCGCAACTAATGAAAAACTGTTTTTT. Together with reference TRBV30 and TRBJ1-4, the CDR3 gives the full variable domain: SQTIHQWPATLVQPVGSPLSLECTVEGTSNPNLYWYRQAAGRGLQLLFYSVGIGQISSEVPQNLSASRPQDRQFILSSKKLLLSDSGFYLCAWSLQGPATNEKLFFGSGTQLSVL.

This rearrangement joins TRBV5-4 to TRBJ2-7; tentative D call: TRBD1 (6 bases). CDR1 is SGHNT and CDR2 is YYREEE in the germline V gene (reference sequence). V lost 2 bases and J lost 2, with 20 bases in between. This CDR3 has 17 amino acids. The CDR3 DNA reads TGTGCCAGCAGCTTCTGGCCTCTCAGGGGACCGACCTACGAGCAGTACTTC. Translating it yields CASSFWPLRGPTYEQYF.

V gene TRBV28 combines with J gene TRBJ2-6; TRBD1 might be the D (6 bases). Germline values: CDR1 MDHEN, CDR2 SYDVKM. CDR3 length: 15 amino acids. CDR3 in amino acids: CATRGTYSGANVLTF. The CDR3 bases are TGTGCTACCAGGGGCACTTACTCTGGGGCCAACGTCCTGACTTTC.

The rearrangement joins TRBV19 to TRBJ1-1; no firm D call. V was pared by 7 bases and J by 5 bases, with 17 bases between. The CDR3 has 14 residues. Germline V lookup: CDR1 LNHDA, CDR2 SQIVND (reference sequence). CDR3 sequence reads: CASNSGYTKTEAFF. CDR3 sequence (DNA): TGTGCCAGTAACTCGGGTTACACCAAAACTGAAGCTTTCTTT. Filled out from reference TRBV19 and TRBJ1-1, the complete variable domain reads DGGITQSPKYLFRKEGQNVTLSCEQNLNHDAMYWYRQDPGQGLRLIYYSQIVNDFQKGDIAEGYSVSREKKESFPLTVTSAQKNPTAFYLCASNSGYTKTEAFFGQGTRLTVV.

The chain combines TRBV5-8 with TRBJ2-6, with 10 bases that match TRBD1. In germline, CDR1 is SGHTS, CDR2 YDEGEE. Trimming removed 2 bases from V and 0 bases from J; junction bases left unmatched: 8. This CDR3 is 19 amino acids long. This chain's CDR3 is CASSLTLGTGDSGANVLTF. Here the CDR3 DNA reads TGTGCCAGCAGCTTAACACTCGGGACAGGGGACTCTGGGGCCAACGTCCTGACTTTC.

The chain employs TRBV4-3 and TRBJ1-2; TRBD1 agrees at 7 bases. The ends lost 3 bases at V and 6 bases at J; junction bases unmatched: 7. The CDR3 consists of 14 residues. CDR1 and CDR2 (germline): LGHNA, YSLEER. The CDR3 is CASSQADRADGYTF. The CDR3 nucleotides read TGCGCCAGCAGCCAGGCAGACAGGGCCGATGGCTACACCTTC.

The chain employs TRBV7-2 and TRBJ2-5; 11 nucleotides match TRBD2. Trimming at V came to 5 bases and at J to 2 bases, leaving 4 bases not matched to a gene. Germline CDR1 reads SGHTA; CDR2 reads FQGNSA. CDR3 size: 15 residues. The CDR3 nucleotides are TGTGCCAGCAGCCAGACTAGCGGGAATCAAGAGACCCAGTACTTC. It encodes CASSQTSGNQETQYF.

CDR3 region: CASSQEAPSGKVYEQYF. The CDR3 DNA reads as TGTGCCAGCAGCCAAGAAGCTCCTAGCGGGAAGGTCTACGAGCAGTACTTC. The gene calls are TRBV4-2 and TRBJ2-7; TRBD2 matches 9 bases. Germline V gene data show CDR1 as LGHNA and CDR2 as YNFKEQ. This CDR3 contains 17 residues. J lost 3 bases, V lost 0 bases, and 9 bases had no gene match.

The chain links TRBV27 to TRBJ1-4, with a possible D match to TRBD1 (5 bases). Germline V lookup: CDR1 MNHEY, CDR2 SMNVEV (reference sequence). V was pared by 5 bases and J by 4 bases, with 11 bases between. This CDR3 is 14 amino acids long. CDR3 DNA sequence: TGTGCCAGCAGTCCCGGGGGGATTAATGAAAAACTGTTTTTT. It yields the protein CASSPGGINEKLFF.

In DNA, the CDR3 is TGTGCCAGTAAGAGAATAGTGCGGACGAACACTGAAGCTTTCTTT. It encodes CASKRIVRTNTEAFF. The chain recombines TRBV19 with TRBJ1-1; the D is unclear. V gave up 7 bases and J gave up 1 base, with 16 bases separating them. This CDR3 spans 15 amino acids. Germline CDR1 reads LNHDA; CDR2 reads SQIVND (reference sequence).

V is TRBV11-2 and J is TRBJ2-5, with 9 bases aligning to TRBD1. CDR1 and CDR2 (germline): SGHAT, FQNNGV. Unmatched junction bases numbered 7, after V lost 4 bases and J lost 4 bases. The CDR3 contains 15 residues. The CDR3 here is CASSSTDRGGETQYF. In nucleotides, the CDR3 is TGTGCCAGCAGCTCCACGGACAGGGGAGGAGAGACCCAGTACTTC.

The rearrangement joins TRBV5-1 to TRBJ2-7; 7 nucleotides agree with TRBD2. The germline V gene encodes CDR1 SGHRS and CDR2 YFSETQ. The J segment lost 6 bases and the V segment lost 3 bases, leaving 9 bases of the junction unmatched. The CDR3 has 14 amino acids. The CDR3 nucleotides are TGCGCCAGCAGCTCGGGGGGTAGTTCCGGCGAGCAGTACTTC. Translating it yields CASSSGGSSGEQYF.

The CDR3 protein is CASSQGQSNYGYTF. In DNA form, the CDR3 reads TGTGCCAGCAGCCAAGGACAGTCTAACTATGGCTACACCTTC. The chain joins TRBV4-2 to TRBJ1-2, with D perhaps TRBD1 (5 bases). This CDR3 contains 14 residues. V lost 1 base, J lost 0 bases, and 6 bases lay in between. Germline lookup yields CDR1 LGHNA and CDR2 YNFKEQ.

The V and J genes are TRBV5-1 and TRBJ2-5; D is ambiguous. The CDR3 spans 13 residues. V was cut by 4 bases and J by 5 bases, with 12 bases left in between. Looked up from germline, CDR1 is SGHRS and CDR2 is YFSETQ. The CDR3, as DNA: TGCGCCAGCAGCGCACTTTCTGCGGAGACCCAGTACTTC. The encoded protein is CASSALSAETQYF.

This chain uses TRBV28 with TRBJ2-3; D unresolved. There are 12 residues in the CDR3. V was trimmed by 5 bases and J by 0 bases, leaving 3 bases between them. Germline assignment: CDR1 MDHEN and CDR2 SYDVKM. In DNA, the CDR3 is TGTGCCAGCAGTACGAGCACAGATACGCAGTATTTT. Amino acid sequence: CASSTSTDTQYF.

This rearrangement joins TRBV30 to TRBJ2-7; tentatively, D is TRBD2 (5 bases). V was shortened by 5 bases and J by 0 bases, with 11 bases between the two germline ends. The CDR3 length is 13 residues. Germline CDR1 reads GTSNPN; CDR2 reads SVGIG (reference sequence). Here the CDR3 reads CAWCLADSYEQYF. CDR3 in DNA: TGTGCCTGGTGTCTAGCTGACTCCTACGAGCAGTACTTC.